This TCR beta chain was recovered during a study of shared clonotypes between healthy human individuals. Study conclusions and caveats: Non-shared clonotypes had lower generation probabilities than those shared by all four donors.

Turning to this clone: The antigen is undetermined. Different DNA sequences within this sample yield the same CDR3.

CDR1 is SGHNT and CDR2 is YENEEA in the germline V gene. This CDR3 is built from 12 residues. Trimming removed 8 bases from V and 2 bases from J, with 8 bases in between. Evenly divided among several immunoSEQ plates was the genomic DNA of each subset. Generated by immunoSEQ multiplex PCR, the TCRdb table keeps only in-frame clones and is missing some. This table holds about 1.5 million clones, about 98% found once. V gene TRBV11-3 combines with J gene TRBJ2-3; D is ambiguous. The sample consisted of naive CD4+ T cells sorted from blood. Subset described: CD45RA+ positively selected. This TCR was sampled from a young man in good health. The CDR3 DNA reads as TGTGCCAGCTCCCGGGCCACAGATACGCAGTATTTT. The encoded protein is CASSRATDTQYF.